The TCR beta chain under discussion was sequenced for a study of vaccination effects on CD4 cells after COVID-19. The CDR3 totals 17 residues. After removal of 3 bases from V and 8 bases from J, the junction contained 16 bases not matched to a gene. Germline V lookup: CDR1 SGDLS, CDR2 YYNGEE. Before sequencing, viral peptide pools were used by the ViraFEST assay to expand antigen-specific CD4+ T cells. Culture lasted 10 days before CD4+ T cell isolation. Infection dated between March and December 2020, before the Alpha, Beta and Delta variants reached the United States. Data came from immunoSEQ multiplex PCR; TCRdb stores just in-frame clones and leaves some out. Here the sample spans 70,000 or so clones, 60% to 75% being singletons. Comment on this clone: Antigen specificity is unknown.

This chain uses TRBV9 with TRBJ1-4, with 7 bases identical to TRBD1. This sequence was found in a human donor who had a prior SARS-CoV-2 infection. The input for sequencing was CD4+ T cells from PBMCs cultured with HIV peptides, taken before COVID-19 vaccination. Indicated subset: HIV-1 Nef peptide pool negative control/reference culture. The CDR3 bases are TGTGCCAGCAGCGGGAACAGGGGACGGGTACCGGGGGAAAAACTGTTTTTT. Amino acid sequence: CASSGNRGRVPGEKLFF. Drawing the rest from reference TRBV9 and TRBJ1-4, the complete variable domain is DSGVTQTPKHLITATGQRVTLRCSPRSGDLSVYWYQQSLDQGLQFLIQYYNGEERAKGNILERFSAQQFPDLHSELNLSSLELGDSALYFCASSGNRGRVPGEKLFFGSGTQLSVL.